These 27 T cell receptor beta chains were sequenced from one sample in a study of blood T cell repertoires in COVID-19. Assay: immunoSEQ multiplex PCR; the TCRdb copy retains only in-frame clones and omits some. Seen here are 150,000 to 250,000 clones, about 76% observed once, and the top ten hold around 5.9%. Material for sequencing was peripheral blood. These TCRs come from a woman aged 40 to 50 with COVID-19, enrolled during active disease.

The rearrangement links TRBV11-2 to TRBJ1-3, with D possibly matching TRBD1 (5 bases). Deletions cut 5 bases from V and 0 bases from J, with 17 bases between. The CDR3 length is 17 residues. The V gene's germline CDR1 is SGHAT and CDR2 FQNNGV. The CDR3 is CASSIIPGSYSGNTIYF. The CDR3 region has the DNA TGTGCCAGCAGCATAATTCCAGGGTCCTACTCTGGAAACACCATATATTTT.

This clone was recorded once. CDR3: CASSPQGAGQPQHF. Here the CDR3 DNA reads TGTGCCAGCTCACCCCAGGGGGCAGGTCAGCCCCAGCATTTT. The rearrangement links TRBV18 to TRBJ1-5; 8 bases match TRBD1. CDR1 is KGHSH, CDR2 LQKENI, per germline. J gave up 6 bases and V 3 bases, and 4 bases lay outside the gene matches. The CDR3 runs to 14 residues.

The genes are TRBV29-1 and TRBJ1-1; no firm D call. Germline loops: CDR1 SQVTM, CDR2 ANQGSEA. The length of the CDR3 is 12 residues. V lost 3 bases, J lost 2 bases, and 7 bases lay in between. The CDR3 DNA is TGCAGCGTTGACCCAGGAAACACTGAAGCTTTCTTT. This translates into CSVDPGNTEAFF. Together with reference TRBV29-1 and TRBJ1-1, the CDR3 gives the full variable domain: SAVISQKPSRDICQRGTSLTIQCQVDSQVTMMFWYRQQPGQSLTLIATANQGSEATYESGFVIDKFPISRPNLTFSTLTVSNMSPEDSSIYLCSVDPGNTEAFFGQGTRLTVV.

The chain couples TRBV6-5 to TRBJ2-5, with TRBD2 as a possible D gene (6 bases). This CDR3 region has 13 residues. V shed 6 bases and J shed 4 bases, with 12 bases lying between them. CDR1 and CDR2 (germline): MNHEY, SVGAGI. The CDR3 spells CASSPGVGETQYF. CDR3 DNA sequence: TGTGCCAGCAGCCCGGGGGTGGGAGAGACCCAGTACTTC.

This clone was observed a few times. The J gene is TRBJ1-5, the V gene TRBV2, with unresolved D. Trimming shortened V by 4 bases and J by 3 bases, and 16 bases separated the two germline ends. This CDR3 has 16 amino acids. The V gene's germline CDR1 is SNHLY and CDR2 FYNNEI. CDR3: CASSGRRLIPNQPQHF. CDR3 DNA sequence: TGTGCCAGCAGTGGGAGACGCCTAATCCCCAATCAGCCCCAGCATTTT.

The chain has TRBV6-4 and TRBJ1-1; D may be TRBD1 (5 bases). This CDR3 has 14 residues. V was clipped by 8 bases and J by 4 bases, with 17 bases between them. CDR1 and CDR2 from the germline V gene are MRHNA and SNTAGT. The CDR3 region is CASSPVGGGTEAFF. The CDR3 nucleotides read TGTGCCAGCTCCCCCGTGGGGGGAGGCACTGAAGCTTTCTTT.

The rearrangement joins TRBV13 to TRBJ1-3; 7 nucleotides agree with TRBD1. The CDR3 is made up of 19 amino acids. Looked up from germline, CDR1 is PRHDT and CDR2 is FYEKMQ (reference sequence). J gave up 4 bases and V 2 bases, and 17 bases lay outside the gene matches. CDR3 loop: CASSLRVGGTWVVGNTIYF. The CDR3 coding sequence is TGTGCCAGCAGCTTACGTGTAGGGGGCACCTGGGTGGTCGGAAACACCATATATTTT.

The chain joins TRBV3-1 (or the pseudogene TRBV3-2) to TRBJ1-3, with D unclear. The length of the CDR3 is 13 residues. Germline values: CDR1 LGHDT, CDR2 YNNKEL (reference sequence). V gave up 1 base and J gave up 7 bases, with 8 bases separating them. In DNA, the CDR3 is TGTGCCAGCAGCCAAGGATGGGCGAACACCATATATTTT. It yields the protein CASSQGWANTIYF.

The chain employs TRBV10-2 and TRBJ1-5; TRBD1 agrees at 8 bases. The junction had 7 bases not matched to a gene; V was cut back by 2 bases and J by 7 bases. Germline CDR1 is WSHSY and CDR2 is SAAADI. The CDR3 extends over 15 amino acids. DNA for the CDR3: TGCGCCAGCAGTGAGCAGGGACAGGAGGGGCAGCCCCAGCATTTT. Translating it yields CASSEQGQEGQPQHF.

The rearrangement links TRBV5-4 to TRBJ2-7; D possibly corresponds to TRBD2 (5 bases). The germline V and J ends were trimmed by 6 bases and 9 bases, with 13 bases remaining between them. This CDR3 has 11 residues. Germline CDR1 and CDR2: SGHNT and YYREEE (reference sequence). The DNA of the CDR3 is TGTGCCAGCACAGGACTCGCCGGGCAGTACTTC. Translating it yields CASTGLAGQYF.

The chain recombines TRBV10-3 with TRBJ1-1, with D hard to call. V shed 4 bases and J shed 0 bases, with 18 bases lying between them. The CDR3 loop spans 17 amino acids. From germline, CDR1 is ENHRY and CDR2 SYGVKD. The CDR3 sequence is CAISASSAAAMNTEAFF. DNA of the CDR3: TGTGCCATCAGTGCCTCGAGCGCCGCCGCTATGAACACTGAAGCTTTCTTT.

The chain is built from TRBV19 and TRBJ1-5; no reliable D call. Germline values: CDR1 LNHDA, CDR2 SQIVND (reference sequence). The CDR3 loop spans 17 amino acids. V was clipped by 0 bases and J by 6 bases, with 18 bases between them. The CDR3 region has the DNA TGTGCCAGTAGTATAGAATCCGCAAGAGGATTTAGTCAGCCCCAGCATTTT. It translates to CASSIESARGFSQPQHF.

Here the CDR3 DNA reads TGTGCCAGCCGTCGAGCGGGAGAATCCTACGAGCAGTACTTC. This gives the protein CASRRAGESYEQYF. V usage is TRBV19 and J usage is TRBJ2-7; 8 bases are a match to TRBD2. Germline V gene lookup returns CDR1 LNHDA and CDR2 SQIVND (reference sequence). This CDR3 is built from 14 residues. The V segment lost 9 bases and the J segment 1 base; nucleotides outside the gene matches: 8.

The V gene is TRBV10-1, the J gene TRBJ2-7; a weak D match, TRBD2 (6 bases). Per germline, CDR1 WNHNN and CDR2 SYGVQD (reference sequence). Deletions cut 8 bases from V and 3 bases from J, with 20 bases between. The CDR3 loop spans 15 amino acids. The CDR3 here is CASRSGGKPFYEQYF. In DNA form, the CDR3 reads TGCGCCAGCCGGTCGGGCGGGAAACCTTTCTACGAGCAGTACTTC.

CDR3 bases: TGTGCCAGCAGCTTGGTCAGGGGGCAAAACATTCAGTACTTC. Its translation: CASSLVRGQNIQYF. This sequence joins TRBV5-6 and TRBJ2-4; 8 bases are a match to TRBD1. The CDR3 has 14 residues. Per the germline V gene, CDR1 is SGHDT and CDR2 is YYEEEE. V shed 0 bases and J 5 bases; nucleotides not matched to a gene: 1. The full variable domain, rest sourced from reference TRBV5-6 and TRBJ2-4, is DAGVTQSPTHLIKTRGQQVTLRCSPKSGHDTVSWYQQALGQGPQFIFQYYEEEERQRGNFPDRFSGHQFPNYSSELNVNALLLGDSALYLCASSLVRGQNIQYFGAGTRLSVL.

V usage is TRBV20-1 and J usage is TRBJ1-2; possible D gene TRBD1, 6 bases. Germline-derived CDR1 and CDR2 are DFQATT and SNEGSKA (reference sequence). V lost 3 bases to trimming and J lost 7 bases, with 15 bases between them. The CDR3 has 13 residues. This CDR3 is CSASGKGEAGYTF. CDR3 in DNA: TGCAGTGCTAGTGGGAAGGGGGAAGCTGGCTACACCTTC.

J is TRBJ2-1 and V is TRBV5-1; 8 positions match TRBD1. V lost 0 bases and J lost 2; bases outside the gene matches: 7. The CDR3 spans 17 residues. Germline V gene lookup returns CDR1 SGHRS and CDR2 YFSETQ. The CDR3 reads CASSLGAATGAYNEQFF. The CDR3, as DNA: TGCGCCAGCAGCTTGGGGGCTGCGACAGGGGCCTACAATGAGCAGTTCTTC.

The chain recombines TRBV3-1 (or the pseudogene TRBV3-2) with TRBJ1-5; TRBD1 aligns across 8 bases. The germline V gene has CDR1 LGHDT and CDR2 YNNKEL (reference sequence). The V and J ends lost 2 bases and 9 bases, in that order; junction bases with no gene match: 3. The CDR3 has 13 amino acids. Here the CDR3 DNA reads TGTGCCAGCAGCCAATATGACAGGGGGCCCCAGCATTTT. It translates to CASSQYDRGPQHF.

The chain links TRBV9 to TRBJ2-3; weak D call: TRBD1 (6 bases). The CDR3 covers 14 residues. The germline CDR1 and CDR2 sequences are SGDLS and YYNGEE. V was shortened by 4 bases and J by 1 base, with 10 bases between the two germline ends. The CDR3 nucleotides are TGTGCCAGCAGCCCGCGGACAGGCACAGATACGCAGTATTTT. This gives the protein CASSPRTGTDTQYF. Combining the CDR3 with reference TRBV9 and TRBJ2-3 gives the whole variable domain DSGVTQTPKHLITATGQRVTLRCSPRSGDLSVYWYQQSLDQGLQFLIQYYNGEERAKGNILERFSAQQFPDLHSELNLSSLELGDSALYFCASSPRTGTDTQYFGPGTRLTVL.

V gene TRBV5-6 combines with J gene TRBJ2-7; possible D gene TRBD1, 5 bases. V was cut by 5 bases and J by 6 bases, with 18 bases left in between. In germline, CDR1 is SGHDT, CDR2 YYEEEE. This CDR3 is 14 amino acids long. In DNA form, the CDR3 reads TGTGCCAGCAGGCCCAATGGGGCCCTCAGCGAGCAGTACTTC. It translates to CASRPNGALSEQYF.

This clone has only one observation. This sequence joins TRBV12-3 or TRBV12-4 and TRBJ1-2; D is unresolved. The CDR3 has 12 amino acids. Trimming shortened V by 2 bases and J by 8 bases, and 9 bases separated the two germline ends. The CDR3 reads CASSLTGRGYTF. CDR3 nucleotides: TGTGCCAGCAGTTTAACTGGGCGCGGCTACACCTTC.

This clone came up a few times. The rearrangement uses TRBV18 and TRBJ1-4; D ambiguous. Trimming left V 6 bases short and J 14 bases short, with 16 bases between. The CDR3 contains 12 residues. The germline V gene has CDR1 KGHSH and CDR2 LQKENI. The CDR3 DNA follows: TGTGCCAGCTCTCGGCCGCAGAGCAGGCTGTTTTTT. Translated: CASSRPQSRLFF.

CDR3 in amino acids: CASSAGGGGNIQYF. Written as DNA, the CDR3 is TGTGCCAGCAGCGCAGGGGGCGGTGGAAACATTCAGTACTTC. The chain is built from TRBV9 and TRBJ2-4, with TRBD1 matching over 8 bases. CDR1 SGDLS and CDR2 YYNGEE come from the germline V gene. This CDR3 has 14 residues. The V and J ends lost 3 bases and 6 bases, in that order; junction bases with no gene match: 5.

The chain carries TRBV6-4 and TRBJ2-1; no definite D call. Germline CDR1 reads MRHNA; CDR2 reads SNTAGT. Trimming removed 2 bases at V and 6 bases at J, with 11 bases between. This CDR3 region has 14 residues. This CDR3 reads CASSDSRSPNEQFF. In nucleotides, the CDR3 is TGTGCCAGCAGTGACAGCAGGTCCCCCAATGAGCAGTTCTTC.

This clone has just one count. The rearrangement uses TRBV5-4 and TRBJ1-2; D is ambiguous. There are 16 residues in the CDR3. Germline values: CDR1 SGHNT, CDR2 YYREEE (reference sequence). The V gene lost 4 bases and the J gene lost 0 bases, with 16 bases spanning the gap. CDR3 nucleotide sequence: TGTGCCAGCAGCCTCTTTGCCACTCAATCTAACTATGGCTACACCTTC. Protein: CASSLFATQSNYGYTF.

This chain connects TRBV3-1 (or the pseudogene TRBV3-2) to TRBJ2-5, with D perhaps matching TRBD1 (6 bases). CDR3 length: 15 residues. Deletions cut 1 base from V and 4 bases from J, with 13 bases between. Germline-derived CDR1 and CDR2 are LGHDT and YNNKEL (reference sequence). CDR3 loop: CASSQVQSRGETQYF. In DNA, the CDR3 is TGTGCCAGCAGCCAAGTGCAGTCCAGGGGAGAGACCCAGTACTTC.

This clone came up a few times. The V gene is TRBV5-1, the J gene TRBJ1-4, with D uncertain. This CDR3 has 14 amino acids. V lost 0 bases and J lost 8, with 11 bases in between. Germline V CDR1 and CDR2: SGHRS, YFSETQ. CDR3 protein: CASSLGGAGEKLFF. The DNA for the CDR3 is TGCGCCAGCAGCTTGGGTGGTGCGGGGGAAAAACTGTTTTTT.